This note documents a single T cell receptor beta chain sequence. This clone was seen a few times. No antigen is known for it. The input lacks base qualities; no much larger clone sits a single base away. The study evaluated CTLA-4 blockade (ipilimumab) given together with focal radiation therapy in patients who had chemo-refractory metastatic non-small-cell lung cancer. This record belongs to a study of radiotherapy plus CTLA-4 blockade in lung cancer (dated by TCRdb to between 2017 and 2018). The study in broad terms: Objective responses occurred in 15% to 20% of enrolled patients, and 25% to 40% achieved disease control.

Here is what the overall study found, with its caveats: The strongest predictors of response, as reported, were early dynamic changes in blood T cell clones along with a rise in serum interferon-beta after radiation. TCR clones derived from tumors expanded in peripheral blood after treatment with radiotherapy and ipilimumab.

The junction shows trimming of 5 bases on V and 4 bases on J, plus 9 bases between the germline ends. For CDR1 and CDR2, the germline V gene (reference sequence) lists MNHEY and SMNVEV. Counted from cysteine to phenylalanine, this CDR3 has 13 amino acids. Solely the CDR3 DNA is kept, with 39 bases framed from the first base. The library came from the immunoSEQ multiplex PCR assay. TCRdb's version of the immuneACCESS table is confined to in-frame rearrangements and falls short of the full clone set. An unresolved V gene accounts for under half of the shortfall where checked; the remainder is of unknown origin. The sample contains roughly 50,000 clones, roughly four fifths of them found a single time. Approximately 5% of the sample comes from the top ten.

This receptor chain uses TRBV27 and TRBJ2-1, with no confidently assigned D gene. The sample in question was peripheral blood, obtained from a patient treated with radiotherapy plus ipilimumab. The sequence derives from a human donor with non-small cell lung cancer whose response to radiotherapy plus ipilimumab could not be evaluated. The nucleotide sequence is given as TGTGCCAGCAGTCCCAACTTTTACAATGAGCAGTTCTTC. Its translation is CASSPNFYNEQFF.